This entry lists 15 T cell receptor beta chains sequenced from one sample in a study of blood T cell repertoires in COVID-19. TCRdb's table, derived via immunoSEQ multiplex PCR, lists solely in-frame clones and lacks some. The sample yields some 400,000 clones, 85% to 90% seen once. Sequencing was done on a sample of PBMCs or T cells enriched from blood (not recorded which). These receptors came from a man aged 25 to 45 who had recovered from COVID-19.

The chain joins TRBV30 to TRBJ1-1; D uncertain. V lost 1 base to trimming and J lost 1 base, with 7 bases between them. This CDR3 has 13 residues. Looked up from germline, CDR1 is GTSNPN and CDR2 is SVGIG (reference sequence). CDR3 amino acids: CAWSGQANTEAFF. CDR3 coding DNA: TGTGCCTGGAGTGGGCAGGCGAACACTGAAGCTTTCTTT.

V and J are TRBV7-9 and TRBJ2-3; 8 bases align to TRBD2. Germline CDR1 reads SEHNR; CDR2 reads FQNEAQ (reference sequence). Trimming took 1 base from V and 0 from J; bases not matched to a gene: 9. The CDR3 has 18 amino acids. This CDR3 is CASSLGTAGDFSTDTQYF. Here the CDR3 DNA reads TGTGCCAGCAGCTTAGGTACAGCGGGGGACTTTAGCACAGATACGCAGTATTTT.

This CDR3 is CASSPHEGVMNTEAFF. CDR3 bases: TGTGCCAGCAGCCCACATGAGGGGGTCATGAACACTGAAGCTTTCTTT. This chain links TRBV5-4 with TRBJ1-1, with D maybe TRBD1 (6 bases). Germline CDR1 reads SGHNT; CDR2 reads YYREEE (reference sequence). Trimming stripped 4 bases from V and 0 bases from J, with 16 bases between. The CDR3 has 16 residues.

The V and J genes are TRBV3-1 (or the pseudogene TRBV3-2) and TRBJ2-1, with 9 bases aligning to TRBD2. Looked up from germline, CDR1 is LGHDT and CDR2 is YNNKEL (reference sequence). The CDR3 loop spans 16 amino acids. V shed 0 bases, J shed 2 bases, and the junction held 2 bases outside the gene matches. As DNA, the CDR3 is TGTGCCAGCAGCCAAGAGGCTAGCGGGGCCTACAATGAGCAGTTCTTC. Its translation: CASSQEASGAYNEQFF.

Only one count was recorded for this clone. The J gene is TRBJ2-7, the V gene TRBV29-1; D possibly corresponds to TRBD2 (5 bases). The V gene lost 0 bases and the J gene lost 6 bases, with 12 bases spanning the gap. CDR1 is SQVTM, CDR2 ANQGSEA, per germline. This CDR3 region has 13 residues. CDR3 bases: TGCAGCGTTGAAGATCGGAGAGGGAGCGAGCAGTACTTC. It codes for CSVEDRRGSEQYF.

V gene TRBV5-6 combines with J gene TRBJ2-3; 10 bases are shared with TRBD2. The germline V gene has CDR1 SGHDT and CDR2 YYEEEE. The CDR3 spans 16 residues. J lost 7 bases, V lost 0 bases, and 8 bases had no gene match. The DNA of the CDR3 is TGTGCCAGCAGCTTGGCCCTAGCGGGAGCTCTGAATACGCAGTATTTT. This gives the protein CASSLALAGALNTQYF.

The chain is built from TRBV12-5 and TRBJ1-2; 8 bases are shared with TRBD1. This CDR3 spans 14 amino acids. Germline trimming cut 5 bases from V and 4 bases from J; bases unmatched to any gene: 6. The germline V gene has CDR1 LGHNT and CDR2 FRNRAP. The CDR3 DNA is TGTGCTAGTGGTCCCTCCGGGACAGGCTATGGCTACACCTTC. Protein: CASGPSGTGYGYTF.

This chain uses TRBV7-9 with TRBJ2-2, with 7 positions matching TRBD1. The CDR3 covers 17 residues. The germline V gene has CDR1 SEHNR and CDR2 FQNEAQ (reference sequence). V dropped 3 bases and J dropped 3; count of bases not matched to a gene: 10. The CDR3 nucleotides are TGTGCCAGCAGCTTGGACCGCGGAGGACAGGACACCGGGGAGCTGTTTTTT. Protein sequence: CASSLDRGGQDTGELFF.

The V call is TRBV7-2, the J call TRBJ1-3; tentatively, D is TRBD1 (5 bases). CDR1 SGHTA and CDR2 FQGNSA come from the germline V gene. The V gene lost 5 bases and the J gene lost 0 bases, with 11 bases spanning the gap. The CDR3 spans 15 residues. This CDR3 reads CASSPHRNSGNTIYF. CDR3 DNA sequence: TGTGCCAGCAGCCCTCACAGGAACTCTGGAAACACCATATATTTT. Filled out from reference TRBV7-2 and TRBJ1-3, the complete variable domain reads GAGVSQSPSNKVTEKGKDVELRCDPISGHTALYWYRQSLGQGLEFLIYFQGNSAPDKSGLPSDRFSAERTGGSVSTLTIQRTQQEDSAVYLCASSPHRNSGNTIYFGEGSWLTVV.

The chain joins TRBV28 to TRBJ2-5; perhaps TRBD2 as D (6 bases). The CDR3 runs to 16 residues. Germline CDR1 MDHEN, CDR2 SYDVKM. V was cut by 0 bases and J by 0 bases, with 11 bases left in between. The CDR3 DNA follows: TGTGCCAGCAGTTTATGGGGCGGAGGGAACCAAGAGACCCAGTACTTC. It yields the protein CASSLWGGGNQETQYF.

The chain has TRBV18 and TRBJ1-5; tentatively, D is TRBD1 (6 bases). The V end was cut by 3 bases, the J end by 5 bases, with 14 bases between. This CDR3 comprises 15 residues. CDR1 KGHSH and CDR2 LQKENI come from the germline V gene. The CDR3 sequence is CASSPTGSRDQPQHF. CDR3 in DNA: TGTGCCAGCTCACCTACAGGGTCTAGGGATCAGCCCCAGCATTTT. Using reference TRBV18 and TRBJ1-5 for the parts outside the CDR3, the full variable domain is NAGVMQNPRHLVRRRGQEARLRCSPMKGHSHVYWYRQLPEEGLKFMVYLQKENIIDESGMPKERFSAEFPKEGPSILRIQQVVRGDSAAYFCASSPTGSRDQPQHFGDGTRLSIL.

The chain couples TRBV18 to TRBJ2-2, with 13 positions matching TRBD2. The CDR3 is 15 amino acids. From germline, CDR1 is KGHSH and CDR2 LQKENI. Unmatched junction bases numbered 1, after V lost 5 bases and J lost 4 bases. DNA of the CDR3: TGTGCCAGCTCAAGACTAGCGGGAGGCACCGGGGAGCTGTTTTTT. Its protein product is CASSRLAGGTGELFF.

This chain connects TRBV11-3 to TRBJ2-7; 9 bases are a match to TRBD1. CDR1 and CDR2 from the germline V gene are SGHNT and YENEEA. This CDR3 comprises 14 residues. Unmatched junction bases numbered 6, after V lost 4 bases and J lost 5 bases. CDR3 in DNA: TGTGCCAGCAGCTCGGACAGGGGATTGAACGAGCAGTACTTC. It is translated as CASSSDRGLNEQYF.

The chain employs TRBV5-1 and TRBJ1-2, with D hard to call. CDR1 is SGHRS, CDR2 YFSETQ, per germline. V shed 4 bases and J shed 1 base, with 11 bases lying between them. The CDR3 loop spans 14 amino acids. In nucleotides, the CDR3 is TGCGCCAGCAGCCGGAATCGGGATAACTATGGCTACACCTTC. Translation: CASSRNRDNYGYTF.

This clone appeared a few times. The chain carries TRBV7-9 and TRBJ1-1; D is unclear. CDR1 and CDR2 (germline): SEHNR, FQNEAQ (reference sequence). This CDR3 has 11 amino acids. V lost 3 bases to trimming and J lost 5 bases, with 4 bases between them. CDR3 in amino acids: CASSLYTEAFF. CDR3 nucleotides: TGTGCCAGCAGCTTGTATACTGAAGCTTTCTTT.